These 2 T cell receptor beta chains were all obtained from the same sample, sequenced in a study of T cell responses to AZD1222 COVID-19 vaccine. TCRdb's table, derived via immunoSEQ multiplex PCR, lists solely in-frame clones and lacks some. The sample comprises tens of thousands of clones, roughly 90% of which are singletons, and 4.2% rests with the top ten. The specimen comprised peripheral blood, sampled on day 0 of AZD1222 vaccination. All receptors come from an adult in good health.

This chain links TRBV19 with TRBJ1-2, with 7 bases fitting TRBD1. The junction had 7 bases not matched to a gene; V was cut back by 5 bases and J by 4 bases. The germline V gene encodes CDR1 LNHDA and CDR2 SQIVND (reference sequence). The CDR3 runs 14 residues. The CDR3: CASSVPRDSYGYTF. Here the CDR3 DNA reads TGTGCCAGTAGTGTACCCCGGGACAGCTATGGCTACACCTTC.

The rearrangement uses TRBV3-1 (or the pseudogene TRBV3-2) and TRBJ1-2; 8 nucleotides align to TRBD1. Germline CDR1 is LGHDT and CDR2 is YNNKEL (reference sequence). Trimming cost V 5 bases and J 6 bases; bases outside gene matches: 2. This CDR3 has 12 amino acids. The CDR3, as DNA: TGTGCCAGCAGCGAGACAGGGGATGGCTACACCTTC. Amino acid sequence: CASSETGDGYTF.